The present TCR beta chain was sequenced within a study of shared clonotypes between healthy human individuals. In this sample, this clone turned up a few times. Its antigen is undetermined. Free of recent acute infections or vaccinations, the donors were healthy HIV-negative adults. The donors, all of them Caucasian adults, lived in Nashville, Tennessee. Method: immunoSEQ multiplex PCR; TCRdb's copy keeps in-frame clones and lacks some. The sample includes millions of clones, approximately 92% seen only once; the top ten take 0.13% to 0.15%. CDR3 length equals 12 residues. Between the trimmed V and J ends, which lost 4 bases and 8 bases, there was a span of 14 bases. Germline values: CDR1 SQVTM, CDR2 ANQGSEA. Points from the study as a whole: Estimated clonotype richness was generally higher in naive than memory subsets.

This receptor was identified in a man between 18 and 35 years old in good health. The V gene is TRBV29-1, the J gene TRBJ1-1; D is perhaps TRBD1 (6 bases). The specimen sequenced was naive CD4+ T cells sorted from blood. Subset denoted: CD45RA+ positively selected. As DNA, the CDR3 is TGCAGCGTTGGAGACAGGACCCTCGAAGCTTTCTTT. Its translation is CSVGDRTLEAFF.